One sample yielded the 29 T cell receptor beta chains listed below, sequenced in a study of T cell repertoires in cytomegalovirus infection. The antigens of these receptors remain unknown. TCRdb reanalysed the reads using MiXCR and keeps one entry per CDR3 protein. The sample yields hundreds of thousands of distinct CDR3 sequences, about 33% seen once. The starting material was cultured PBMCs, obtained from culture after CMV antigen stimulation. The receptors come from a human donor in good health (CMV status not recorded). Some clones in this sample may be carry-over from other donors' samples.

This clonotype was counted ten times or more. This chain links TRBV7-8 with TRBJ2-7; 8 nucleotides align to TRBD1. CDR3 length equals 15 residues. The J segment lost 1 base and the V segment lost 3 bases, leaving 5 bases of the junction unmatched. Looked up from germline, CDR1 is SGHVS and CDR2 is FQNEAQ. CDR3 sequence (DNA): TGTGCCAGCAGCTTCAGGGGGCAGTGGTCCTACGAGCAGTACTTC. This sequence encodes CASSFRGQWSYEQYF. Combining the CDR3 with reference TRBV7-8 and TRBJ2-7 gives the whole variable domain GAGVSQSPRYKVAKRGQDVALRCDPISGHVSLFWYQQALGQGPEFLTYFQNEAQLDKSGLPSDRFFAERPEGSVSTLKIQRTQQEDSAVYLCASSFRGQWSYEQYFGPGTRLTVT.

This clonotype was detected only once. This rearrangement joins TRBV5-1 to TRBJ2-3; 11 nucleotides match TRBD2. This CDR3 comprises 18 residues. Trimming removed 0 bases from V and 1 base from J; junction bases left unmatched: 7. The germline CDR1 and CDR2 sequences are SGHRS and YFSETQ. CDR3 DNA: TGCGCCAGCAGCTTGGGTTCTAGCGGGAGGTCGGGCACAGATACGCAGTATTTT. Amino acid sequence: CASSLGSSGRSGTDTQYF.

The rearrangement uses TRBV7-2 and TRBJ2-4, with D uncertain. The CDR3 length is 14 residues. V lost 1 base, J lost 0 bases, and 4 bases lay in between. Germline V gene sequence: CDR1 SGHTA, CDR2 FQGNSA. CDR3 protein: CASSLVSAKNIQYF. Written as DNA, the CDR3 is TGTGCCAGCAGCTTAGTATCAGCCAAAAACATTCAGTACTTC.

This chain joins TRBV6-6 and TRBJ2-5; maybe TRBD2 (6 bases). Germline CDR1 and CDR2: MNHNY and SVGAGI (reference sequence). Trimming left V 0 bases short and J 4 bases short, with 9 bases between. This CDR3 comprises 14 residues. The CDR3 sequence is CASSYSRGGETQYF. The DNA of the CDR3 is TGTGCCAGCAGTTACTCCCGGGGAGGAGAGACCCAGTACTTC.

This clonotype occurred many times. The genes are TRBV7-9 and TRBJ2-3; 8 positions agree with TRBD1. V lost 1 base to trimming and J lost 6 bases; unmatched junction nucleotides: 6. The CDR3 sequence is 15 residues long. Germline lookup yields CDR1 SEHNR and CDR2 FQNEAQ (reference sequence). The CDR3, as DNA: TGTGCCAGCAGCTTAGGCGGACAGGGAAAGGATACGCAGTATTTT. Amino acid sequence: CASSLGGQGKDTQYF.

This clonotype has just a few counts. The chain has TRBV4-1 and TRBJ1-5; no clear D. From germline, CDR1 is MGHRA and CDR2 YSYEKL. Trimming left V 2 bases short and J 0 bases short, with 5 bases between. CDR3 size: 14 residues. The chain's CDR3 is CASSQLNSNQPQHF. CDR3 nucleotides: TGCGCCAGCAGCCAACTTAATAGCAATCAGCCCCAGCATTTT.

This clonotype was picked up a small number of times. This chain connects TRBV24-1 to TRBJ2-1; a weak D match, TRBD1 (6 bases). Germline V gene lookup returns CDR1 KGHDR and CDR2 SFDVKD. Trimming left V 3 bases short and J 10 bases short, with 21 bases between. This CDR3 has 16 amino acids. CDR3 residues: CATSDGSGTPIREQFF. Here the CDR3 DNA reads TGTGCCACCAGTGATGGATCCGGGACACCCATCAGGGAGCAGTTCTTC.

The J gene is TRBJ2-7, the V gene TRBV5-4; TRBD1 matches 9 bases. Germline trimming cut 3 bases from V and 3 bases from J; bases unmatched to any gene: 4. The CDR3 loop spans 14 amino acids. Germline lookup yields CDR1 SGHNT and CDR2 YYREEE (reference sequence). The CDR3 region has the DNA TGTGCCAGCAGCTGGGGGGGACAGGGCTACGAGCAGTACTTC. This encodes CASSWGGQGYEQYF.

There are a few counts of this clonotype. The chain couples TRBV7-2 to TRBJ2-3, with no clear D. CDR3 length: 12 residues. V was clipped by 5 bases and J by 11 bases, with 14 bases between them. Germline V gene lookup returns CDR1 SGHTA and CDR2 FQGNSA. The CDR3 DNA is TGTGCCAGCAGCGGACGCTACGGTCAGCAGTATTTT. Encoded protein: CASSGRYGQQYF.

The chain is built from TRBV12-3 or TRBV12-4 and TRBJ1-5; D call uncertain. CDR3 length: 12 amino acids. V dropped 3 bases and J dropped 4 bases, with 4 bases sitting between them. CDR3 coding DNA: TGTGCCAGCAGTTTTGCTAATCAGCCCCAGCATTTT. Translated, it gives CASSFANQPQHF.

This clonotype was counted only a few times. V usage is TRBV14 and J usage is TRBJ2-5; D unclear. Germline V lookup: CDR1 SGHDN, CDR2 FVKESK. CDR3 length: 16 amino acids. Trimming took off 1 base at V and 4 bases at J, with 16 bases between the two ends. CDR3 bases: TGTGCCAGCAGCCAAGGAGTCACAACCTCGGGAGAGACCCAGTACTTC. Translation gives CASSQGVTTSGETQYF. Full variable domain (remainder filled in from reference TRBV14 and TRBJ2-5): EAGVTQFPSHSVIEKGQTVTLRCDPISGHDNLYWYRRVMGKEIKFLLHFVKESKQDESGMPNNRFLAERTGGTYSTLKVQPAELEDSGVYFCASSQGVTTSGETQYFGPGTRLLVL.

The chain uses TRBV12-5 and TRBJ2-2, with 7 bases that match TRBD2. This CDR3 has 18 amino acids. V lost 1 base, J lost 9 bases, and 17 bases stayed unmatched. Germline V CDR1 and CDR2: LGHNT, FRNRAP. CDR3 amino acids: CASGLGVAGVLGPRELFF. CDR3 DNA sequence: TGTGCTAGTGGTTTGGGGGTAGCGGGCGTCCTTGGGCCCAGGGAGCTGTTTTTT.

The J gene is TRBJ2-1, the V gene TRBV6-1, with no clear D. Germline loops: CDR1 MNHNS, CDR2 SASEGT. The ends were cut back, 1 base at V and 8 bases at J, with 9 bases in the middle. CDR3 length equals 13 residues. CDR3 loop: CASSEVWSDEQFF. The CDR3 nucleotides are TGTGCCAGCAGTGAAGTATGGTCGGATGAGCAGTTCTTC.

Ten or more counts support this clonotype. This rearrangement joins TRBV7-2 to TRBJ2-2, with TRBD2 matching 12 bases. This CDR3 has 16 residues. V lost 1 base to trimming and J lost 4 bases; unmatched junction nucleotides: 1. Germline loops: CDR1 SGHTA, CDR2 FQGNSA. CDR3 in DNA: TGTGCCAGCAGCTTAGGACTAGCGGGAGTCACCGGGGAGCTGTTTTTT. Amino acid sequence: CASSLGLAGVTGELFF.

This chain joins TRBV4-1 and TRBJ1-1, with 8 nucleotides matching TRBD1. CDR3 length: 14 amino acids. With V trimmed by 3 bases and J by 6 bases, 6 bases remained unmatched. Germline CDR1 reads MGHRA; CDR2 reads YSYEKL. The CDR3 DNA sequence: TGCGCCAGCAGCCATTCAGGACAGGGCGCTGAAGCTTTCTTT. Amino acid sequence: CASSHSGQGAEAFF.

This clonotype has more than one count but fewer than ten. The rearrangement uses TRBV12-5 and TRBJ1-3; D uncertain. Trimming pared 4 bases from V and 4 bases from J, leaving 11 bases between. CDR1 LGHNT and CDR2 FRNRAP come from the germline V gene. This CDR3 contains 14 residues. The CDR3 coding sequence is TGTGCTAGTGGTTGGCTGGAGCGCGGAAACACCATATATTTT. It encodes CASGWLERGNTIYF.

This clonotype was counted only a few times. The chain joins TRBV12-3 or TRBV12-4 to TRBJ2-3; D is unresolved. Trimming removed 7 bases at V and 0 bases at J, with 8 bases between. The CDR3 spans 13 residues. This CDR3 reads CASTIFSTDTQYF. As DNA, the CDR3 is TGTGCCAGCACGATATTTAGCACAGATACGCAGTATTTT.

There are a few counts of this clonotype. V is TRBV19 and J is TRBJ1-6, with unresolved D. Deletions cut 5 bases from V and 7 bases from J, with 12 bases between. This CDR3 comprises 14 residues. CDR1 is LNHDA, CDR2 SQIVND, per germline (reference sequence). CDR3 DNA: TGTGCCAGTAGTTCCCTCGGCCGAAATTCACCCCTCCACTTT. Translated: CASSSLGRNSPLHF.

CDR3 sequence (DNA): TGCAGTGCTAGGGAGGGGGCCCAGCCTGAAGCTTTCTTT. Its protein is CSAREGAQPEAFF. V usage is TRBV20-1 and J usage is TRBJ1-1; 7 nucleotides agree with TRBD1. Trimming cost V 3 bases and J 6 bases; bases outside gene matches: 7. This CDR3 has 13 amino acids. From germline, CDR1 is DFQATT and CDR2 SNEGSKA (reference sequence).

J is TRBJ2-2 and V is TRBV7-8, with a weak D call TRBD1 (6 bases). The CDR3 is made up of 15 amino acids. V lost 5 bases and J 3 bases, leaving 13 bases between the germline ends. The V gene's germline CDR1 is SGHVS and CDR2 FQNEAQ. Here the CDR3 reads CASSRSGGDTGELFF. The CDR3, as DNA: TGTGCCAGCAGCAGAAGTGGGGGCGACACCGGGGAGCTGTTTTTT. Full variable domain (missing parts from reference TRBV7-8 and TRBJ2-2): GAGVSQSPRYKVAKRGQDVALRCDPISGHVSLFWYQQALGQGPEFLTYFQNEAQLDKSGLPSDRFFAERPEGSVSTLKIQRTQQEDSAVYLCASSRSGGDTGELFFGEGSRLTVL.

This clonotype has just a few counts. The chain couples TRBV19 to TRBJ1-2; the D is unclear. This CDR3 has 14 residues. V was cut by 6 bases and J by 3 bases, with 14 bases left in between. The germline V gene has CDR1 LNHDA and CDR2 SQIVND (reference sequence). The CDR3 reads CASRPVELDYGYTF. The CDR3 DNA is TGTGCCAGTAGGCCGGTGGAGTTGGACTATGGCTACACCTTC.

This rearrangement joins TRBV5-4 to TRBJ2-7; D may be TRBD2 (6 bases). CDR3 length: 13 amino acids. V lost 2 bases, J lost 6 bases, and 12 bases lay in between. Germline CDR1 reads SGHNT; CDR2 reads YYREEE (reference sequence). The CDR3 sequence: CASSFGTSREQYF. The CDR3 DNA reads TGTGCCAGCAGCTTTGGGACTTCGCGCGAGCAGTACTTC.

This clonotype showed up just a few times. The chain uses TRBV7-2 and TRBJ2-5; D ambiguous. The ends were cut back, 5 bases at V and 5 bases at J, with 15 bases in the middle. This CDR3 comprises 14 residues. Germline CDR1 reads SGHTA; CDR2 reads FQGNSA. The CDR3 coding sequence is TGTGCCAGCAGCCCGCTAGGGTCGGTGGAGACCCAGTACTTC. It encodes CASSPLGSVETQYF.

This chain joins TRBV29-1 and TRBJ1-2, with D possibly matching TRBD1 (6 bases). This CDR3 spans 15 amino acids. Germline CDR1 is SQVTM and CDR2 is ANQGSEA. Trimming took 4 bases from V and 0 from J, leaving 15 bases between them. The CDR3 spells CSVAAGVNANYGYTF. CDR3 coding DNA: TGCAGCGTTGCGGCAGGGGTAAATGCTAACTATGGCTACACCTTC. The variable domain in full, with the rest retrieved from reference TRBV29-1 and TRBJ1-2, is SAVISQKPSRDICQRGTSLTIQCQVDSQVTMMFWYRQQPGQSLTLIATANQGSEATYESGFVIDKFPISRPNLTFSTLTVSNMSPEDSSIYLCSVAAGVNANYGYTFGSGTRLTVV.

The chain links TRBV20-1 to TRBJ2-1; TRBD2 matches at 11 bases. This CDR3 spans 15 amino acids. Germline loops: CDR1 DFQATT, CDR2 SNEGSKA (reference sequence). Trimming cost V 6 bases and J 6 bases; bases outside gene matches: 10. CDR3 loop: CSAITSGSTANEQFF. The CDR3 DNA follows: TGCAGTGCCATCACTAGCGGGAGCACGGCCAATGAGCAGTTCTTC.

There are a few counts of this clonotype. This chain uses TRBV7-2 with TRBJ2-1; 7 bases align to TRBD2. Germline loops: CDR1 SGHTA, CDR2 FQGNSA. CDR3 length: 14 amino acids. The V gene end was trimmed by 1 base and the J gene end by 10 bases; junction bases not matched to a gene: 7. DNA of the CDR3: TGTGCCAGCAGCTTAGGGGGGGGTGGGGACGAGCAGTTCTTC. Protein: CASSLGGGGDEQFF.

The chain carries TRBV4-1 and TRBJ2-2; maybe TRBD2 (6 bases). Germline V gives CDR1 MGHRA, CDR2 YSYEKL. The CDR3 spans 11 residues. V was clipped by 10 bases and J by 7 bases, with 10 bases between them. CDR3 nucleotides: TGCGCCACCAGGGACTTCGGGGAGCTGTTTTTT. This codes for CATRDFGELFF.

This clonotype has ten or more counts. V usage is TRBV7-2 and J usage is TRBJ2-2, with 9 nucleotides matching TRBD1. The CDR3 totals 17 residues. The germline V gene has CDR1 SGHTA and CDR2 FQGNSA. Trimming took 6 bases from V and 4 from J; bases not matched to a gene: 12. Here the CDR3 reads CASRYYTGGKSTGELFF. In nucleotides, the CDR3 is TGTGCCAGCAGATATTATACAGGGGGCAAGTCCACCGGGGAGCTGTTTTTT.

Ten or more counts support this clonotype. V usage is TRBV12-3 or TRBV12-4 and J usage is TRBJ1-4, with D hard to call. This CDR3 contains 13 residues. Trimming stripped 6 bases from V and 6 bases from J, with 11 bases between. The DNA for the CDR3 is TGTGCCAGCAGCGGGCGGACGGATGAAAAACTGTTTTTT. Protein: CASSGRTDEKLFF.